Described below is a single TCR beta chain sequence and its context. Its cognate antigen is unknown. Trimming shortened V by 3 bases and J by 6 bases, and 13 bases separated the two germline ends. The CDR3 loop spans 14 amino acids. Germline CDR1 reads SGHAT; CDR2 reads FQNNGV. The data are from a study of shared clonotypes between healthy human individuals. Study results and caveats: Lower generation probabilities were found for non-shared clonotypes than for those shared by all four donors. Across a handful of donors, naive CD4 shared about 5%, naive CD8 under 4%, memory CD4 2.3%, memory CD8 0.4%.

Per sorted-subset replicate PCR, input was around 200 ng DNA, representing tens of thousands of T cell genomes. Only in-frame clones appear in the TCRdb table, and some are missing; sequencing was by immunoSEQ multiplex PCR. The sample shows about 1 million clones, about 77% of them seen only once. This rearrangement joins TRBV11-2 to TRBJ2-3; perhaps TRBD1 as D (5 bases). This receptor was identified in a man younger than 30 in good health. The sample taken for sequencing was memory CD4+ T cells sorted from blood. Subset meaning: CD45RA-negative fraction. In DNA form, the CDR3 reads TGTGCCAGCAGCTTTCAGGGCCCACAGGATACGCAGTATTTT. Its protein is CASSFQGPQDTQYF.